A selection of T cell receptor beta chains follows, all from one sample in a study of blood T cell repertoires in COVID-19. Sequencing used immunoSEQ multiplex PCR; TCRdb keeps in-frame clones, though not all of them. The profile shows a few hundred thousand clones, around 78% of them singletons. Sequencing was performed on peripheral blood. These receptors all stem from a man aged 55 to 70 who had recovered from COVID-19. Each CDR3 is given with its conserved first and last residue. Each record gives: clone size, V gene, D gene, J gene, CDR3 protein, CDR3 DNA. D genes are given only for firm matches. Clone size is given for some rows only: seen once, a few or many times, or a class if the clone is expanded.

clone size: .
V gene: TRBV24-1
D gene: .
J gene: TRBJ2-2
CDR3 protein: CATSKDGGNTGELFF
CDR3 DNA: TGTGCCACAAGTAAGGACGGAGGTAACACCGGGGAGCTGTTTTTT

clone size: many
V gene: TRBV9
D gene: .
J gene: TRBJ2-3
CDR3 protein: CASSVESGGRLSTDTQYF
CDR3 DNA: TGTGCCAGCAGCGTAGAGTCGGGGGGCCGGCTTAGCACAGATACGCAGTATTTT

clone size: .
V gene: TRBV2
D gene: TRBD2
J gene: TRBJ2-1
CDR3 protein: CASSELAGGHEQFF
CDR3 DNA: TGTGCCAGCAGTGAACTAGCGGGGGGGCATGAGCAGTTCTTC

clone size: many
V gene: TRBV7-9
D gene: .
J gene: TRBJ2-7
CDR3 protein: CASSSSVGVVSMGYEQYF
CDR3 DNA: TGTGCCAGCAGCTCCTCGGTAGGGGTCGTTAGTATGGGATACGAGCAGTACTTC

clone size: .
V gene: TRBV7-2
D gene: TRBD1
J gene: TRBJ1-2
CDR3 protein: CASSLGVLTGGYTF
CDR3 DNA: TGTGCCAGCAGCTTAGGGGTCCTGACAGGGGGCTACACCTTC

clone size: .
V gene: TRBV18
D gene: .
J gene: TRBJ2-3
CDR3 protein: CASSNLDTQYF
CDR3 DNA: TGTGCCAGCTCCAATTTGGATACGCAGTATTTT

clone size: once
V gene: TRBV6-7
D gene: TRBD2
J gene: TRBJ2-3
CDR3 protein: CASSYPGTRADTDTQYF
CDR3 DNA: TGTGCCAGCAGTTACCCGGGGACTAGAGCAGACACAGATACGCAGTATTTT

clone size: .
V gene: TRBV6-4
D gene: .
J gene: TRBJ2-7
CDR3 protein: CASSDSGICSYEQYF
CDR3 DNA: TGTGCCAGCAGTGACTCCGGGATTTGCTCCTACGAGCAGTACTTC

clone size: .
V gene: TRBV3-1/TRBV3-2
D gene: TRBD1
J gene: TRBJ1-3
CDR3 protein: CASGKDRGRTGNTIYF
CDR3 DNA: TGTGCCAGCGGGAAAGACAGGGGGCGAACGGGAAACACCATATATTTT

clone size: .
V gene: TRBV5-1
D gene: .
J gene: TRBJ1-1
CDR3 protein: CASSLVMNTEAFF
CDR3 DNA: TGCGCCAGCAGCTTGGTTATGAACACTGAAGCTTTCTTT

clone size: .
V gene: TRBV5-1
D gene: TRBD2
J gene: TRBJ2-2
CDR3 protein: CASSLSAGGTNTGELFF
CDR3 DNA: TGCGCCAGCAGCTTGTCTGCGGGAGGCACGAACACCGGGGAGCTGTTTTTT

clone size: .
V gene: TRBV15
D gene: TRBD2
J gene: TRBJ2-5
CDR3 protein: CATSRDPSGGVQETQYF
CDR3 DNA: TGTGCCACCAGCAGAGATCCCAGCGGGGGAGTCCAAGAGACCCAGTACTTC

clone size: .
V gene: TRBV5-1
D gene: TRBD2
J gene: TRBJ2-7
CDR3 protein: CASRASGGPSGGSYEQYF
CDR3 DNA: TGCGCCAGCAGAGCCTCGGGAGGGCCTAGCGGGGGCTCCTACGAGCAGTACTTC

clone size: .
V gene: TRBV9
D gene: TRBD2
J gene: TRBJ2-1
CDR3 protein: CASSVGSSGRASEQFF
CDR3 DNA: TGTGCCAGCAGCGTAGGATCGAGCGGGAGGGCCTCTGAGCAGTTCTTC

clone size: .
V gene: TRBV30
D gene: .
J gene: TRBJ1-2
CDR3 protein: CAWSVTQGYGYTF
CDR3 DNA: TGTGCCTGGAGTGTAACACAGGGCTATGGCTACACCTTC

clone size: .
V gene: TRBV2
D gene: .
J gene: TRBJ1-6
CDR3 protein: CASSEQSGYSPLHF
CDR3 DNA: TGTGCCAGCAGTGAGCAGAGCGGATATTCACCCCTCCACTTT

clone size: .
V gene: TRBV7-2
D gene: .
J gene: TRBJ1-5
CDR3 protein: CASSISAEANQPQHF
CDR3 DNA: TGTGCCAGCAGCATCAGTGCGGAGGCCAATCAGCCCCAGCATTTT

clone size: .
V gene: TRBV12-5
D gene: .
J gene: TRBJ2-1
CDR3 protein: CASGLGGPGDDEQFF
CDR3 DNA: TGTGCTAGTGGTTTGGGGGGCCCGGGGGACGATGAGCAGTTCTTC

clone size: .
V gene: TRBV7-3
D gene: .
J gene: TRBJ2-1
CDR3 protein: CASSLGPVNRNEQFF
CDR3 DNA: TGTGCCAGCAGCTTAGGGCCAGTTAATAGAAATGAGCAGTTCTTC

clone size: .
V gene: TRBV27
D gene: TRBD1
J gene: TRBJ2-7
CDR3 protein: CASSGDRGHEQYF
CDR3 DNA: TGTGCCAGCAGTGGGGACAGGGGCCACGAGCAGTACTTC

clone size: .
V gene: TRBV7-6
D gene: TRBD2
J gene: TRBJ2-1
CDR3 protein: CASSPNSGLAGEFGEYNEQFF
CDR3 DNA: TGTGCCAGCAGCCCAAATTCGGGACTAGCGGGGGAGTTTGGGGAGTACAATGAGCAGTTCTTC

clone size: few
V gene: TRBV5-1
D gene: TRBD2
J gene: TRBJ2-1
CDR3 protein: CASSELAGEWQFF
CDR3 DNA: TGCGCCAGCAGCGAACTAGCGGGAGAGTGGCAGTTCTTC

clone size: few
V gene: TRBV6-5
D gene: TRBD1
J gene: TRBJ2-2
CDR3 protein: CASRSRGGELFF
CDR3 DNA: TGTGCCAGCAGATCCAGGGGGGGGGAGCTGTTTTTT

clone size: .
V gene: TRBV30
D gene: .
J gene: TRBJ2-7
CDR3 protein: CAWSVPLAYEQYF
CDR3 DNA: TGTGCCTGGAGTGTACCGCTAGCGTACGAGCAGTACTTC

clone size: .
V gene: TRBV30
D gene: .
J gene: TRBJ1-5
CDR3 protein: CAWSPLTDSHQPQHF
CDR3 DNA: TGTGCCTGGAGTCCCCTGACAGATAGCCATCAGCCCCAGCATTTT

clone size: .
V gene: TRBV6-5
D gene: TRBD1
J gene: TRBJ2-7
CDR3 protein: CASSRTGPYEQYF
CDR3 DNA: TGTGCCAGCAGTAGGACAGGGCCCTACGAGCAGTACTTC

clone size: .
V gene: TRBV21-1
D gene: .
J gene: TRBJ2-7
CDR3 protein: CASSSRGLGGTSGRMASYEQYF
CDR3 DNA: TGTGCCAGCAGCAGCAGGGGGCTTGGTGGGACTAGCGGAAGAATGGCTTCCTACGAGCAGTACTTC

clone size: .
V gene: TRBV3-1/TRBV3-2
D gene: .
J gene: TRBJ1-4
CDR3 protein: CASSQFLSLGRDEKLFF
CDR3 DNA: TGTGCCAGCAGCCAATTCCTTTCGCTTGGGCGGGATGAAAAACTGTTTTTT

clone size: .
V gene: TRBV6-5
D gene: TRBD1
J gene: TRBJ1-6
CDR3 protein: CASRTGTANSPLHF
CDR3 DNA: TGTGCCAGCAGAACCGGGACAGCTAATTCACCCCTCCACTTT

clone size: .
V gene: TRBV6-4
D gene: .
J gene: TRBJ2-7
CDR3 protein: CASSDPGLQLGEQYF
CDR3 DNA: TGTGCCAGCAGTGACCCGGGACTCCAGCTTGGGGAGCAGTACTTC

clone size: once
V gene: TRBV7-3
D gene: .
J gene: TRBJ2-2
CDR3 protein: CASSLVSAGELFF
CDR3 DNA: TGTGCCAGCAGCTTAGTTTCGGCCGGGGAGCTGTTTTTT

clone size: .
V gene: TRBV27
D gene: TRBD2
J gene: TRBJ2-7
CDR3 protein: CASSLARGGLEQYF
CDR3 DNA: TGTGCCAGCAGTTTGGCGCGGGGGGGCCTCGAGCAGTACTTC

clone size: .
V gene: TRBV19
D gene: .
J gene: TRBJ2-3
CDR3 protein: CASSIGQNTDTQYF
CDR3 DNA: TGTGCCAGTAGTATCGGACAGAACACAGATACGCAGTATTTT

clone size: .
V gene: TRBV25-1
D gene: TRBD1
J gene: TRBJ2-7
CDR3 protein: CASKETGRMYEQYF
CDR3 DNA: TGTGCCAGCAAAGAGACAGGGAGAATGTACGAGCAGTACTTC

clone size: .
V gene: TRBV27
D gene: .
J gene: TRBJ1-5
CDR3 protein: CASSSLIDSYNQPQHF
CDR3 DNA: TGTGCCAGCAGTTCACTAATTGACAGTTACAATCAGCCCCAGCATTTT

clone size: .
V gene: TRBV5-1
D gene: .
J gene: TRBJ2-1
CDR3 protein: CASSLTAGAGEQFF
CDR3 DNA: TGCGCCAGCAGCTTGACTGCGGGCGCGGGTGAGCAGTTCTTC

clone size: .
V gene: TRBV28
D gene: .
J gene: TRBJ1-4
CDR3 protein: CASSFSGATNEKLFF
CDR3 DNA: TGTGCCAGCAGTTTTTCGGGAGCAACTAATGAAAAACTGTTTTTT

clone size: .
V gene: TRBV7-9
D gene: .
J gene: TRBJ1-3
CDR3 protein: CASSLDRVAGNTIYF
CDR3 DNA: TGTGCCAGCAGCCTCGATCGGGTCGCGGGAAACACCATATATTTT

clone size: .
V gene: TRBV27
D gene: .
J gene: TRBJ2-5
CDR3 protein: CASSQTDRLGTQYF
CDR3 DNA: TGTGCCAGCAGTCAAACTGACAGGCTGGGGACCCAGTACTTC

clone size: .
V gene: TRBV2
D gene: .
J gene: TRBJ1-1
CDR3 protein: CASSQVVEEAFF
CDR3 DNA: TGTGCCAGCAGCCAGGTTGTTGAAGAAGCTTTCTTT

clone size: .
V gene: TRBV6-5
D gene: .
J gene: TRBJ1-5
CDR3 protein: CASSYGAGQNQPQHF
CDR3 DNA: TGTGCCAGCAGTTACGGGGCAGGCCAAAATCAGCCCCAGCATTTT

clone size: .
V gene: TRBV6-1
D gene: .
J gene: TRBJ2-3
CDR3 protein: CASSEALAPRDTQYF
CDR3 DNA: TGTGCCAGCAGTGAAGCCCTTGCTCCCAGGGATACGCAGTATTTT

clone size: .
V gene: TRBV5-1
D gene: .
J gene: TRBJ2-3
CDR3 protein: CASSSPKDTQYF
CDR3 DNA: TGCGCCAGCAGCTCACCTAAAGATACGCAGTATTTT

clone size: few
V gene: TRBV5-1
D gene: TRBD1
J gene: TRBJ1-6
CDR3 protein: CASSENTGGVSPLHF
CDR3 DNA: TGCGCCAGCAGCGAGAACACAGGGGGGGTTTCACCCCTCCACTTT

clone size: .
V gene: TRBV7-9
D gene: TRBD2
J gene: TRBJ2-2
CDR3 protein: CASSLEGGSVTGELFF
CDR3 DNA: TGTGCCAGCAGCTTAGAGGGCGGGAGTGTTACCGGGGAGCTGTTTTTT

clone size: .
V gene: TRBV5-6
D gene: TRBD2
J gene: TRBJ2-5
CDR3 protein: CASSNLGGAEETQYF
CDR3 DNA: TGTGCCAGCAGCAACCTCGGGGGGGCCGAAGAGACCCAGTACTTC

clone size: .
V gene: TRBV19
D gene: .
J gene: TRBJ1-1
CDR3 protein: CASSMTAGAEAFF
CDR3 DNA: TGTGCCAGTAGTATGACGGCGGGGGCCGAAGCTTTCTTT

clone size: .
V gene: TRBV2
D gene: TRBD2
J gene: TRBJ2-5
CDR3 protein: CASSERGSFQETQYF
CDR3 DNA: TGTGCCAGCAGTGAGCGGGGGTCCTTCCAAGAGACCCAGTACTTC

clone size: .
V gene: TRBV6-5
D gene: TRBD1
J gene: TRBJ1-5
CDR3 protein: CASSRRGPNQPQHF
CDR3 DNA: TGTGCCAGCAGCCGCAGGGGGCCGAATCAGCCCCAGCATTTT

clone size: once
V gene: TRBV19
D gene: .
J gene: TRBJ1-2
CDR3 protein: CASSIDHLEGGYTF
CDR3 DNA: TGTGCCAGTAGTATAGATCATTTGGAGGGCGGCTACACCTTC

clone size: .
V gene: TRBV7-2
D gene: .
J gene: TRBJ1-2
CDR3 protein: CASSLQRDSDHGYTF
CDR3 DNA: TGTGCCAGCAGCTTACAGCGGGACTCCGACCATGGCTACACCTTC

clone size: .
V gene: TRBV5-4
D gene: TRBD1
J gene: TRBJ1-2
CDR3 protein: CASSLLTGGNYGYTF
CDR3 DNA: TGTGCCAGCAGCTTGTTGACAGGGGGCAACTATGGCTACACCTTC

clone size: .
V gene: TRBV10-2
D gene: .
J gene: TRBJ1-1
CDR3 protein: CASTSTGMNTEAFF
CDR3 DNA: TGCGCCAGCACCTCGACAGGTATGAACACTGAAGCTTTCTTT

clone size: .
V gene: TRBV5-4
D gene: TRBD2
J gene: TRBJ2-7
CDR3 protein: CASSGGLAGGSYEQYF
CDR3 DNA: TGTGCCAGCAGCGGGGGACTAGCGGGAGGGTCCTACGAGCAGTACTTC

clone size: .
V gene: TRBV3-1/TRBV3-2
D gene: .
J gene: TRBJ2-3
CDR3 protein: CASSQEPDGKTRGTQYF
CDR3 DNA: TGTGCCAGCAGCCAAGAACCTGACGGGAAAACTCGGGGTACGCAGTATTTT

clone size: few
V gene: TRBV12-3/TRBV12-4
D gene: .
J gene: TRBJ1-6
CDR3 protein: CASRDGFRPLHF
CDR3 DNA: TGTGCCAGCAGAGATGGCTTTCGCCCCCTCCACTTT